One and the same sample provided the 21 T cell receptor beta chains below, sequenced in a study of blood T cell repertoires in COVID-19. Libraries were prepared by immunoSEQ multiplex PCR; TCRdb keeps only in-frame clonotypes and omits some of them. The sample yields about 250,000 clones, 65% to 90% seen once. Sequences were obtained from PBMCs or T cells enriched from blood (not recorded which). These receptors were taken from a young man who had recovered from COVID-19.

This clone showed up just a few times. The chain recombines TRBV5-1 with TRBJ2-2, with 11 bases identical to TRBD2. The CDR3 extends over 16 amino acids. Per germline, CDR1 SGHRS and CDR2 YFSETQ. V dropped 4 bases and J dropped 6; count of bases not matched to a gene: 8. The CDR3 loop reads CASSLIAGGPAGELFF. CDR3 bases: TGCGCCAGCAGCCTAATAGCGGGAGGGCCGGCCGGGGAGCTGTTTTTT. The variable domain in full, completed from reference TRBV5-1 and TRBJ2-2, reads KAGVTQTPRYLIKTRGQQVTLSCSPISGHRSVSWYQQTPGQGLQFLFEYFSETQRNKGNFPGRFSGRQFSNSRSEMNVSTLELGDSALYLCASSLIAGGPAGELFFGEGSRLTVL.

The V call is TRBV10-3, the J call TRBJ2-2; 9 bases are a match to TRBD1. With 7 bases clipped from V and 5 bases from J, the junction kept 5 bases outside the gene matches. Germline CDR1 reads ENHRY; CDR2 reads SYGVKD. The CDR3 totals 14 residues. The CDR3 region has the DNA TGTGCCATCAAGGGACAGGGAGGGACCGGGGAGCTGTTTTTT. This translates into CAIKGQGGTGELFF.

This clone showed up just a few times. The rearrangement joins TRBV6-2 or TRBV6-3 to TRBJ2-6; D is ambiguous. This CDR3 contains 14 residues. The V and J ends lost 5 bases and 2 bases respectively, with 7 bases between them. The germline V gene encodes CDR1 MNHEY and CDR2 SVGEGT. CDR3 amino acids: CASSKAAGANVLTF. CDR3 coding DNA: TGTGCCAGCAGTAAGGCGGCTGGGGCCAACGTCCTGACTTTC.

The chain uses TRBV7-8 and TRBJ1-1; D uncertain. V lost 2 bases and J lost 6, with 25 bases in between. The CDR3 is made up of 18 amino acids. Germline-derived CDR1 and CDR2 are SGHVS and FQNEAQ. CDR3 DNA sequence: TGTGCCAGCAGCTTACCGACGGTACGGGGTACGTACGACGCTGAAGCTTTCTTT. It yields the protein CASSLPTVRGTYDAEAFF.

This clone occurred once. An end of the junction does not agree with germline; a read error may underlie this. This CDR3 is CASSFSKGETYEQYF. CDR3 coding DNA: TGTGCTAGCAGCTTTTCAAAAGGGGAAACCTACGAGCAGTACTTC. This sequence joins TRBV7-7 and TRBJ2-7; weak D call: TRBD1 (5 bases). This CDR3 region has 15 residues. The germline V gene encodes CDR1 SSHAT and CDR2 FNYEAQ (reference sequence).

This chain uses TRBV5-1 with TRBJ2-1; D might be TRBD2 (6 bases). The V end was cut by 1 base, the J end by 5 bases, with 10 bases between. The CDR3 is 14 residues long. The germline V gene has CDR1 SGHRS and CDR2 YFSETQ. For the CDR3, the DNA is TGCGCCAGCAGCTTGAGCACTAGCCACAATGAGCAGTTCTTC. Its protein product is CASSLSTSHNEQFF.

This chain connects TRBV6-5 to TRBJ1-2, with no clear D. This CDR3 contains 13 residues. Germline V lookup: CDR1 MNHEY, CDR2 SVGAGI. The ends were cut back, 2 bases at V and 5 bases at J, with 9 bases in the middle. CDR3 loop: CASSYGRTYGYTF. Written as DNA, the CDR3 is TGTGCCAGCAGTTACGGGCGTACTTATGGCTACACCTTC.

V is TRBV28 and J is TRBJ1-2; TRBD1 is a possible D gene (6 bases). Trimming took 3 bases from V and 7 from J, leaving 12 bases between them. The germline CDR1 and CDR2 sequences are MDHEN and SYDVKM. This CDR3 contains 13 residues. This CDR3 is CASSLGQGPGYTF. In DNA form, the CDR3 reads TGTGCCAGCAGTTTGGGTCAGGGGCCTGGCTACACCTTC.

The chain couples TRBV4-2 to TRBJ2-7, with no clear D. Germline assignment: CDR1 LGHNA and CDR2 YNFKEQ. V lost 0 bases and J 2 bases, leaving 5 bases between the germline ends. The CDR3 runs to 13 residues. CDR3 bases: TGTGCCAGCAGCCAAGAGTCGGCCTACGAGCAGTACTTC. Its protein product is CASSQESAYEQYF.

This chain connects TRBV5-8 to TRBJ1-6; possibly TRBD1 for D (6 bases). The V gene's germline CDR1 is SGHTS and CDR2 YDEGEE. This CDR3 has 14 residues. Trimming shortened V by 5 bases and J by 13 bases, and 19 bases separated the two germline ends. CDR3 sequence reads: CASRSDSLLIPLHF. In DNA form, the CDR3 reads TGTGCCAGCAGGTCGGACAGCCTTCTGATCCCCCTCCACTTT. The variable domain in full, with the rest retrieved from reference TRBV5-8 and TRBJ1-6, is EAGVTQSPTHLIKTRGQQATLRCSPISGHTSVYWYQQALGLGLQFLLWYDEGEERNRGNFPPRFSGRQFPNYSSELNVNALELEDSALYLCASRSDSLLIPLHFGNGTRLTVT.

This clone was seen only once. The chain carries TRBV18 and TRBJ1-1; 7 bases are shared with TRBD1. This CDR3 is 16 amino acids long. Looked up from germline, CDR1 is KGHSH and CDR2 is LQKENI. V dropped 1 base and J dropped 1; count of bases not matched to a gene: 6. This CDR3 is CASSPQRTGQNTEAFF. CDR3 nucleotides: TGTGCCAGCTCACCACAGAGGACAGGACAGAACACTGAAGCTTTCTTT.

The rearrangement joins TRBV6-1 to TRBJ2-1, with D perhaps TRBD2 (5 bases). The V end lost 2 bases, the J end lost 3 bases, and 5 bases lay between the germline ends. The CDR3 sequence is 13 residues long. CDR1 and CDR2 (germline): MNHNS, SASEGT. This CDR3 is CASSERDYNEQFF. CDR3 DNA: TGTGCCAGCAGTGAACGGGACTACAATGAGCAGTTCTTC.

This clone has a handful of counts. This chain connects TRBV3-1 (or the pseudogene TRBV3-2) to TRBJ1-4, with 8 bases identical to TRBD1. The CDR3 totals 15 residues. With 2 bases clipped from V and 3 bases from J, the junction kept 2 bases outside the gene matches. CDR1 is LGHDT and CDR2 is YNNKEL in the germline V gene (reference sequence). The CDR3 loop is CASSQLQGANEKLFF. In nucleotides, the CDR3 is TGTGCCAGCAGCCAATTACAGGGGGCTAATGAAAAACTGTTTTTT.

The rearrangement joins TRBV3-1 (or the pseudogene TRBV3-2) to TRBJ1-2; 7 bases fit TRBD1. The CDR3 covers 15 residues. With 1 base clipped from V and 8 bases from J, the junction kept 10 bases outside the gene matches. Germline CDR1 is LGHDT and CDR2 is YNNKEL (reference sequence). The CDR3 reads CASSQAPTGPSGYTF. The CDR3 DNA follows: TGTGCCAGCAGCCAAGCACCGACAGGGCCTTCGGGCTACACCTTC.

The chain combines TRBV13 with TRBJ2-7, with 10 nucleotides matching TRBD2. V gave up 1 base and J gave up 9 bases; unmatched junction bases: 9. CDR3 length: 15 residues. Germline CDR1 PRHDT, CDR2 FYEKMQ (reference sequence). CDR3 sequence: CASSLDRLAGVRQYF. In nucleotides, the CDR3 is TGTGCCAGCAGCTTAGATCGGCTAGCGGGAGTTCGGCAGTACTTC.

The J gene is TRBJ2-2, the V gene TRBV5-1; the match to TRBD1 covers 9 bases. The V gene's germline CDR1 is SGHRS and CDR2 YFSETQ. V shed 4 bases, J shed 5 bases, and the junction held 9 bases outside the gene matches. This CDR3 region has 16 residues. In DNA form, the CDR3 reads TGCGCCAGCAGCGTCCCGGGACAGGGAGGAACCGGGGAGCTGTTTTTT. Translation gives CASSVPGQGGTGELFF.

The chain uses TRBV19 and TRBJ2-7; 8 nucleotides match TRBD1. The V gene's germline CDR1 is LNHDA and CDR2 SQIVND (reference sequence). This CDR3 comprises 14 residues. V gave up 4 bases and J gave up 3 bases; unmatched junction bases: 5. CDR3 loop: CASSTDRDDYEQYF. The CDR3 DNA reads TGTGCCAGTAGTACGGACAGGGATGACTACGAGCAGTACTTC.

The chain is built from TRBV19 and TRBJ1-3; no clear D gene. The CDR3 covers 15 residues. Germline V gives CDR1 LNHDA, CDR2 SQIVND (reference sequence). Trimming shortened V by 0 bases and J by 0 bases, and 6 bases separated the two germline ends. In DNA form, the CDR3 reads TGTGCCAGTAGTATAGATGCAGGCTCTGGAAACACCATATATTTT. This gives the protein CASSIDAGSGNTIYF.

This chain uses TRBV12-5 with TRBJ2-1; 7 nucleotides agree with TRBD2. The CDR3 extends over 18 amino acids. Germline-derived CDR1 and CDR2 are LGHNT and FRNRAP. V trimming: 0 bases; J trimming: 2 bases; junction bases outside the gene matches: 10. CDR3 DNA: TGTGCTAGTGGTTTGGTACGGACTCCAGCGGGAACCTACAATGAGCAGTTCTTC. The encoded protein is CASGLVRTPAGTYNEQFF.

The chain employs TRBV12-3 or TRBV12-4 and TRBJ1-5; D unresolved. There are 13 residues in the CDR3. The ends were cut back, 6 bases at V and 4 bases at J, with 10 bases in the middle. The CDR3: CASSYGLNQPQHF. DNA of the CDR3: TGTGCCAGCAGCTACGGACTGAATCAGCCCCAGCATTTT.

V gene TRBV2 combines with J gene TRBJ2-5; the match to TRBD2 covers 14 bases. This CDR3 comprises 18 residues. The ends lost 3 bases at V and 0 bases at J; junction bases unmatched: 6. Germline V gives CDR1 SNHLY, CDR2 FYNNEI. As DNA, the CDR3 is TGTGCCAGCAGTGAGGGGACTAGCGGGGGCCTGTACCAAGAGACCCAGTACTTC. Protein sequence: CASSEGTSGGLYQETQYF.